This T cell receptor beta chain was recovered during a study of T-cell memory formation after mild COVID-19. Overall study results and limits: Contracting clones localized mainly to CM and EM when CD4+ and mainly to EMRA when CD8+. Later expanders leaned CD4+, whereas clones that contracted between day 15 and 85 were balanced CD4/CD8.

Note on this clonotype: Its antigen remains unknown.

With constant-segment primers, 5'RACE yielded cDNA libraries of TCR alpha and TCR beta that carried sample barcodes and UMIs. Each CDR3 protein is one row after TCRdb ran MiXCR on the 5' RACE reads. Among 350,000 or so distinct CDR3 sequences listed, 20% to 25% were seen once. This CDR3 is 18 amino acids long. Deletions cut 3 bases from V and 7 bases from J, with 25 bases between. Germline V gives CDR1 MGHRA, CDR2 YSYEKL. This receptor was identified in a man younger than 35 who had mild COVID-19 (a few samples of this study predate the infection). Cell type and time point are not known. This chain uses TRBV4-1 with TRBJ2-1; possible D gene TRBD1, 6 bases. Sequencing input: PBMCs or a T cell subset sorted from them (not recorded which). DNA for the CDR3: TGCGCCAGCAGCCATCCACGGGCGGACAGCCGACCTTTAAATGAGCAGTTCTTC. Its translation: CASSHPRADSRPLNEQFF.